This T cell receptor (beta chain) was sequenced for a study of shared clonotypes between healthy human individuals (TCRdb year 2020). With respect to the entire study: The cohort included a few men and a couple of women between 18 and 49 years of age. Per donor, leukapheresis produced somewhere between about 0.9 and 9.5 billion PBMCs. For each donor, CD4 naive and CD4 memory were each given three plates, CD8 naive was given two plates, and CD8 memory was given one plate. Blood TCR repertoires of roughly 5 healthy adults were deeply sequenced to estimate repertoire size and the extent of clonotype sharing between individuals. Libraries were prepared and TCR repertoires were sequenced by different laboratories using diverse techniques, in order to increase sequencing depth and limit assay-specific biases.

The CDR3 runs 16 residues from the cysteine to the phenylalanine. The read is trimmed to its CDR3 DNA, 48 bases read in frame from base 1. The germline V gene (reference sequence) yields MNHEY for CDR1 and SMNVEV for CDR2. Compared with germline, V lacks 6 bases and J lacks 4 bases; bases without a gene match: 12. TCR CDR3 regions were amplified from genomic DNA by multiplex PCR using the deep immunoSEQ assay. For each cell subset, the extracted genomic DNA was distributed evenly across all wells of several immunoSEQ 96-well plates, and each plate served as one replicate. Each replicate PCR for sorted subsets received 150 to 250 ng genomic DNA, equal to about 30,000 T cell genomes. The purified libraries were quantified using a Qubit 3.0 fluorometer, sized with a Bioanalyzer 2100, and then quantified again using the KAPA Library Quantification kit. Each immunoSEQ 96-well plate was sequenced on its own single-read 150-cycle Illumina NextSeq 550 flow cell. The authors' analysis ran thus. The immunoSEQ output contained only junctional sequences without quality scores, so filtering could not match that applied to full-length reads. To assign V/J genes and CDR3, sequences were annotated against IMGT germline references using PyIR, a Python wrapper for IgBLAST v1.9. Reads with weak V/J assignments (E-value above 1e-6), missing CDR3, stop codons, out-of-frame junctions, or ambiguous translated residues were removed. V3J clonotypes were defined by identical inferred V gene, J gene, and CDR3 amino acid sequence. Percentage overlap between repertoires was calculated by dividing the number of shared unique clonotypes by the size of the smaller repertoire. Three approaches were used to assess repertoire richness: RTK rarefaction, the Chao1 estimator, and Recon v2.1 estimates of unobserved clonotypes. For all TCRbeta clonotypes obtained by the gDNA method from four donors, generation probabilities were computed with OLGA. Here the immuneACCESS table is served through TCRdb, limited to in-frame sequences with V and J called. Missing clones are a known gap in these copies; in checked studies unresolved V genes cover under half, and the rest lacks a known reason. That table gives V, J and clone size, and the DNA gave D and trimming. This sample holds around 2.5 million clones; 80% to 95% were observed only once. The ten largest make up 0.35% to 0.45% of the sample.

Donors were healthy HIV-negative adults with no recently reported acute infections or vaccinations. Every donor was a Caucasian adult living in Nashville, Tennessee, USA. CD4+ T cells were enriched by magnetic negative selection; naive cells were then positively selected on CD45RA, and the negative fraction formed the memory subset. Blood was obtained by leukapheresis, after which PBMCs were separated by Ficoll-Histopaque density gradient centrifugation and cryopreserved in liquid nitrogen vapor phase. Analytical flow cytometry was used to check the purity and quantity of each magnetically sorted T cell population. Genomic DNA was isolated from every sorted fraction and measured by UV absorbance on a Nanodrop 2000c. Overall study outcomes, separate from this receptor: Sampling was restricted to blood, and TCR repertoires in tissues likely differ from the TCR repertoires found in blood. Based on pairwise subsampling, the degree of clonotype sharing among donors was expected to be affected by sequencing depth. Estimated clonotype richness was generally larger for naive than for memory subsets. Rarefaction of sorted-subset datasets indicated incomplete sequencing despite the large sequencing depth. When a handful of donors were compared, the shared fraction of clonotypes was approximately 5% for naive CD4, 3% to 4% for naive CD8, about 2.5% for memory CD4, and 0.4% for memory CD8. The genetic and exposure-history diversity represented was limited by the small number of donors. Clonotypes shared by all four sorted-subset donors showed higher generation probabilities than non-shared clonotypes.

Notes on this clone: Its antigen specificity is not known. No qualities accompany the bases; no much larger clone lies one base away.

The chain is made from TRBV27 and TRBJ2-3, and TRBD2 aligns with 8 junction nucleotides. The sample taken for sequencing was naive CD4+ T cells from PBMCs. This specimen's cell subset or site label, per the study, means: CD45RA+ positively selected. The receptor was derived from a man aged 18 to 30 in good health. Some clones in this sample may be carry-over from other donors' samples. The nucleotides read TGTGCCAGCAGCGATACAGCGGGAGTTCGTGCAGATACGCAGTATTTT. Translated, this is CASSDTAGVRADTQYF.